This TCR beta chain was sequenced during a study of blood T cells in healthy people across ages. A sample-barcoded 5' primer and a J-beta primer mix were used in a second PCR of roughly 6 to 12 cycles. A single record per CDR3 protein comes from TCRdb applying MiXCR to the 5' RACE reads. Of over 1,500,000 distinct CDR3 sequences listed, about two fifths were seen once; the top ten hold 23%. Notes on this clonotype: Its antigen is unidentified.

General observations from the study: When set beside aged donors, long-lived donors presented more naive CD4+ cells and higher diversity. Naive T cell percentage showed a strong correlation with the diversity of TCR beta. A conclusive naive versus antigen-experienced comparison was prevented by the unsorted PBMCs.

Germline assignment: CDR1 SQVTM and CDR2 ANQGSEA. The CDR3 length is 12 residues. V was trimmed by 3 bases and J by 2 bases, leaving 8 bases between them. The sequence came from a human donor in good health. Sequenced input: blood. The chain employs TRBV29-1 and TRBJ2-7; unclear D gene. CDR3 sequence: CSVEGSAYEQYF. The CDR3 DNA is TGCAGCGTTGAGGGCAGTGCCTACGAGCAGTACTTC.